The sequence of this TCR beta chain was determined in a study of a mutant IDH1 vaccine in newly diagnosed glioma. Study overall: Before enrollment, the patients had been treated with radiotherapy alone, temozolomide alone, or both together. Most of them had received both.

There are 14 residues in the CDR3. V was cut by 6 bases and J by 1 base, with 12 bases left in between. From germline, CDR1 is LNHDA and CDR2 SQIVND (reference sequence). Specified time point: week 5, during vaccination. Doses of 300 ug of mutant IDH1 20-mer peptide were given with topical imiquimod. Each tumor in the donors was a new WHO grade 3 or 4 astrocytoma, IDH1-mutant and ATRX-lost. This clone was seen just once. What it recognizes is unknown. Data came from immunoSEQ multiplex PCR; TCRdb stores just in-frame clones and leaves some out. The repertoire holds 45,000 to 65,000 clones, with less than 85% as singletons.

The sample here was PBMCs, taken from a glioma patient whose treatment included an IDH1 peptide vaccine. The TCR originated in a young woman with glioma. Some clones in this sample may be carry-over from other donors' samples. This sequence joins TRBV19 and TRBJ1-1; D remains unclear. The DNA for the CDR3 is TGTGCCAGTAGCCCCGGGGATGGGAACACTGAAGCTTTCTTT. This codes for CASSPGDGNTEAFF.